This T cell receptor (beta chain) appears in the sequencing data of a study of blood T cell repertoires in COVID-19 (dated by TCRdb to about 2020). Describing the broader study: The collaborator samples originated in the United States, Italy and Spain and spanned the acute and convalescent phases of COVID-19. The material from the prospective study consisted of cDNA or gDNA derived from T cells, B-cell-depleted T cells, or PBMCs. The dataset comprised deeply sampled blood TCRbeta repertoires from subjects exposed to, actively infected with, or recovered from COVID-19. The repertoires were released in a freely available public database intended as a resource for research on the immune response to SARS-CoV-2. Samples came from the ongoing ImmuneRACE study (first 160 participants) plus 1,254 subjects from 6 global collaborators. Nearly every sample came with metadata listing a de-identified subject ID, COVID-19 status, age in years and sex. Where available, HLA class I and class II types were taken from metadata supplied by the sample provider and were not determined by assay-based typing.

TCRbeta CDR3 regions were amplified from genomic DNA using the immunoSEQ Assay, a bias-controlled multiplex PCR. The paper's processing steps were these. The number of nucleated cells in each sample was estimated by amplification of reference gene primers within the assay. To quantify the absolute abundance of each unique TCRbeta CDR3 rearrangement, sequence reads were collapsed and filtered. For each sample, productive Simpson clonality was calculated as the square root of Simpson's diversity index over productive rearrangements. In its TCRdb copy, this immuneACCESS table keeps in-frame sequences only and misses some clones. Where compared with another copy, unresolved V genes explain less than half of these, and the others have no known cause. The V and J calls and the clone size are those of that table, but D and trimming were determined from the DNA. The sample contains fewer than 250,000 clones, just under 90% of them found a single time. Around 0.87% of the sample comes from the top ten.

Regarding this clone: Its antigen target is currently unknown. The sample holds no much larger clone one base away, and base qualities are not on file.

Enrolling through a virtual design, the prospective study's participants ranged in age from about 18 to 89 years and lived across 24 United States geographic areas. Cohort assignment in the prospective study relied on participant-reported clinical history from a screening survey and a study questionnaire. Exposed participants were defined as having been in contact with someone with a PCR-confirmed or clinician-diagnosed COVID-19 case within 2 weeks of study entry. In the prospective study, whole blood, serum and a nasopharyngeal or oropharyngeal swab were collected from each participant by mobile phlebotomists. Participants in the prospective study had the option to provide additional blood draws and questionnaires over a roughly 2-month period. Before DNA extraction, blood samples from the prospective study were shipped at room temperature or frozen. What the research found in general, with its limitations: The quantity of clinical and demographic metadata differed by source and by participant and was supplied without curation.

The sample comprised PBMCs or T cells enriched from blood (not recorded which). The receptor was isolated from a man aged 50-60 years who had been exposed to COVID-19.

In nucleotides, the sequence is TGTGCCACCACCGAGGTAGGGGGTGTGACTGAAGCTTTCTTT. Translated, it gives CATTEVGGVTEAFF. The sequence links TRBV2 to TRBJ1-1; a tentative D match to TRBD1 spans 6 bases. CDR3 length: 14 amino acids, cysteine to phenylalanine. The kept DNA is CDR3 alone, 42 bases in frame from the first base. V was cut back by 10 bases and J by 5 bases, leaving a gap of 20 bases between them. The germline V gene yields SNHLY for CDR1 and FYNNEI for CDR2.